One and the same sample provided the 27 T cell receptor beta chains below, sequenced in a study of shared clonotypes between healthy human individuals. Data came from immunoSEQ multiplex PCR; TCRdb stores just in-frame clones and leaves some out. The table has fewer than 3 million clones, roughly 92% seen once. The sequenced material came from naive CD4+ T cells from PBMCs. Subset defined: CD45RA+ positively selected. These receptors came from a man younger than 35 in good health. Some clones in this sample may be carry-over from other donors' samples.

The CDR3 nucleotides are TGTGCCAGCAGTGAATTAGTACGGTTCTATGGCTACACCTTC. Translated, it gives CASSELVRFYGYTF. The chain links TRBV6-1 to TRBJ1-2; no definite D call. In germline, CDR1 is MNHNS, CDR2 SASEGT. The CDR3 is 14 amino acids. The V gene lost 2 bases and the J gene lost 4 bases, with 11 bases spanning the gap.

V and J are TRBV5-1 and TRBJ2-7, with 15 bases aligning to TRBD2. This CDR3 has 16 amino acids. Germline CDR1 reads SGHRS; CDR2 reads YFSETQ. The junction had 11 bases not matched to a gene; V was cut back by 4 bases and J by 9 bases. The CDR3 DNA sequence: TGCGCCAGCAGCCCAGGGACTAGCGGGAGGCAGCTCGGGCAGTACTTC. The encoded protein is CASSPGTSGRQLGQYF.

This chain connects TRBV27 to TRBJ2-7; D gene unclear. CDR3 size: 16 residues. Per the germline V gene, CDR1 is MNHEY and CDR2 is SMNVEV (reference sequence). Trimming shortened V by 0 bases and J by 0 bases, and 12 bases separated the two germline ends. The CDR3 here is CASSLSQQISSYEQYF. In nucleotides, the CDR3 is TGTGCCAGCAGTTTATCCCAACAAATCAGCTCCTACGAGCAGTACTTC.

The chain is built from TRBV5-1 and TRBJ1-4; TRBD1 matches at 10 bases. The CDR3 is made up of 14 amino acids. V trimming: 7 bases; J trimming: 6 bases; junction bases outside the gene matches: 6. Germline V lookup: CDR1 SGHRS, CDR2 YFSETQ. CDR3 bases: TGCGCCAGCGAACGAGGGACAGGGGATGAAAAACTGTTTTTT. Protein sequence: CASERGTGDEKLFF. The full variable domain, with the rest looked up from reference TRBV5-1 and TRBJ1-4, is KAGVTQTPRYLIKTRGQQVTLSCSPISGHRSVSWYQQTPGQGLQFLFEYFSETQRNKGNFPGRFSGRQFSNSRSEMNVSTLELGDSALYLCASERGTGDEKLFFGSGTQLSVL.

The chain combines TRBV28 with TRBJ1-3; D might be TRBD1 (5 bases). Germline V gives CDR1 MDHEN, CDR2 SYDVKM. V lost 5 bases, J lost 4 bases, and 15 bases lay in between. The CDR3 runs to 15 residues. The CDR3 bases are TGTGCCAGCAGTGAGAGGGGTGAAAGGGGAAACACCATATATTTT. Protein: CASSERGERGNTIYF.

This clone was observed a single time. Other DNA sequences in the sample encode the same CDR3. V is TRBV6-1 and J is TRBJ2-3; 10 nucleotides match TRBD2. The length of the CDR3 is 13 residues. V trimming: 5 bases; J trimming: 5 bases; junction bases outside the gene matches: 1. CDR1 and CDR2 (germline): MNHNS, SASEGT. Here the CDR3 reads CASSWTSGDTQYF. The DNA for the CDR3 is TGTGCCAGCAGTTGGACTAGCGGAGATACGCAGTATTTT.

This clone appeared once. The CDR3 is CASSLDKSYNEQFF. DNA for the CDR3: TGTGCCAGCAGCTTGGACAAATCCTACAATGAGCAGTTCTTC. V and J are TRBV5-4 and TRBJ2-1; D remains ambiguous. V lost 0 bases, J lost 1 base, and 5 bases lay in between. Germline V gene data show CDR1 as SGHNT and CDR2 as YYREEE (reference sequence). The length of the CDR3 is 14 residues.

The chain uses TRBV14 and TRBJ1-2, with TRBD1 matching over 8 bases. The V gene's germline CDR1 is SGHDN and CDR2 FVKESK. The length of the CDR3 is 13 residues. V lost 4 bases, J lost 4 bases, and 2 bases stayed unmatched. The CDR3 DNA reads as TGTGCCAGCAGCCCGGACAGGGCCTATGGCTACACCTTC. Its protein is CASSPDRAYGYTF.

The chain has TRBV7-2 and TRBJ2-7, with 8 bases matching TRBD1. The CDR3 is made up of 15 amino acids. J was trimmed by 4 bases and V by 0 bases; bases with no gene match: 5. Germline lookup yields CDR1 SGHTA and CDR2 FQGNSA. The CDR3 sequence is CASSLATGARYEQYF. CDR3 DNA sequence: TGTGCCAGCAGCTTAGCGACAGGGGCCCGGTACGAGCAGTACTTC. Using reference TRBV7-2 and TRBJ2-7 for the parts outside the CDR3, the full variable domain is GAGVSQSPSNKVTEKGKDVELRCDPISGHTALYWYRQSLGQGLEFLIYFQGNSAPDKSGLPSDRFSAERTGGSVSTLTIQRTQQEDSAVYLCASSLATGARYEQYFGPGTRLTVT.

The chain links TRBV9 to TRBJ1-3, with D perhaps TRBD1 (5 bases). Germline CDR1 SGDLS, CDR2 YYNGEE. This CDR3 has 14 amino acids. The ends were cut back, 7 bases at V and 2 bases at J, with 13 bases in the middle. The chain's CDR3 is CASGMVGAGNTIYF. In DNA form, the CDR3 reads TGTGCCAGCGGGATGGTGGGGGCTGGAAACACCATATATTTT.

This chain connects TRBV28 to TRBJ1-6; D remains unclear. There are 11 residues in the CDR3. V shed 2 bases and J shed 8 bases, with 1 base lying between them. In germline, CDR1 is MDHEN, CDR2 SYDVKM. CDR3 in amino acids: CASSLDSPLHF. For the CDR3, the DNA is TGTGCCAGCAGTTTAGATTCACCCCTCCACTTT. Looking up the rest from reference TRBV28 and TRBJ1-6 gives the full variable domain: DVKVTQSSRYLVKRTGEKVFLECVQDMDHENMFWYRQDPGLGLRLIYFSYDVKMKEKGDIPEGYSVSREKKERFSLILESASTNQTSMYLCASSLDSPLHFGNGTRLTVT.

V and J are TRBV30 and TRBJ2-6, with 10 bases aligning to TRBD2. There are 21 residues in the CDR3. With 3 bases clipped from V and 0 bases from J, the junction kept 17 bases outside the gene matches. Germline V gene lookup returns CDR1 GTSNPN and CDR2 SVGIG (reference sequence). The CDR3 is CAWSSDRVIGLADSGANVLTF. CDR3 bases: TGTGCCTGGAGCTCCGACAGGGTGATCGGACTAGCGGACTCTGGGGCCAACGTCCTGACTTTC.

This clone was observed once. The rearrangement uses TRBV7-9 and TRBJ1-1; no clear D gene. V lost 5 bases and J 4 bases, leaving 17 bases between the germline ends. The CDR3 sequence is 15 residues long. The germline V gene has CDR1 SEHNR and CDR2 FQNEAQ (reference sequence). Written as DNA, the CDR3 is TGTGCCAGCAGCCCGGATATTGAGGTTTCCACTGAAGCTTTCTTT. Translation gives CASSPDIEVSTEAFF.

The chain couples TRBV29-1 to TRBJ2-7, with 7 bases matching TRBD1. The CDR3 sequence is 13 residues long. Germline CDR1 is SQVTM and CDR2 is ANQGSEA. Trimming took 5 bases from V and 0 from J; bases not matched to a gene: 4. The CDR3 here is CSVWAGGSYEQYF. The CDR3 DNA reads as TGCAGCGTTTGGGCAGGGGGCTCCTACGAGCAGTACTTC.

The rearrangement links TRBV7-2 to TRBJ1-1; the D is unclear. CDR3 length: 14 amino acids. Trimming left V 2 bases short and J 0 bases short, with 7 bases between. The germline CDR1 and CDR2 sequences are SGHTA and FQGNSA. The CDR3 loop reads CASSLLNLNTEAFF. The CDR3 DNA reads TGTGCCAGCAGCTTATTGAACCTGAACACTGAAGCTTTCTTT.

The chain combines TRBV7-2 with TRBJ2-1; no clear D. This CDR3 contains 13 residues. The germline V and J ends were trimmed by 1 base and 7 bases, with 8 bases remaining between them. CDR1 is SGHTA, CDR2 FQGNSA, per germline. The CDR3 loop is CASSLVNLNEQFF. As DNA, the CDR3 is TGTGCCAGCAGCTTAGTAAACCTAAATGAGCAGTTCTTC.

CDR3 loop: CASSLGQDSGYTF. CDR3 DNA: TGCGCCAGCAGCTTGGGTCAGGATAGTGGCTACACCTTC. J is TRBJ1-2 and V is TRBV5-1; D gene ambiguous. Deletions cut 0 bases from V and 7 bases from J, with 10 bases between. The CDR3 length is 13 residues. The germline gives CDR1 SGHRS, CDR2 YFSETQ.

The chain combines TRBV2 with TRBJ2-1; D call uncertain. Germline loops: CDR1 SNHLY, CDR2 FYNNEI. This CDR3 has 14 residues. V lost 2 bases and J lost 6, with 11 bases in between. The CDR3 spells CASSEQIFGNEQFF. In DNA, the CDR3 is TGTGCCAGCAGTGAACAGATCTTTGGCAATGAGCAGTTCTTC. Supplemented by reference TRBV2 and TRBJ2-1, the full variable domain reads EPEVTQTPSHQVTQMGQEVILRCVPISNHLYFYWYRQILGQKVEFLVSFYNNEISEKSEIFDDQFSVERPDGSNFTLKIRSTKLEDSAMYFCASSEQIFGNEQFFGPGTRLTVL.

Of note for this clone: One end of the junction varies from germline; a read error may be responsible. The chain combines TRBV2 with TRBJ1-2; D is perhaps TRBD1 (5 bases). The CDR3 runs 12 residues. The V gene's germline CDR1 is SNHLY and CDR2 FYNNEI. CDR3 amino acids: CATSGGVGGYTF. CDR3 coding DNA: TGTGCCACCAGTGGGGGGGTAGGCGGCTACACCTTC.

The V gene is TRBV5-1, the J gene TRBJ1-2, with TRBD1 as a possible D gene (5 bases). V gave up 4 bases and J gave up 0 bases, with 10 bases separating them. CDR3 length: 14 residues. The germline V gene encodes CDR1 SGHRS and CDR2 YFSETQ. CDR3 protein: CASSQDTTNYGYTF. The CDR3 bases are TGCGCCAGCAGCCAGGACACTACTAACTATGGCTACACCTTC.

For this clone: Other DNA variants within this sample encode the same CDR3. The V and J genes are TRBV29-1 and TRBJ1-1; no clear D. Germline CDR1 and CDR2: SQVTM and ANQGSEA. The CDR3 is 12 amino acids. Trimming took off 6 bases at V and 1 base at J, with 9 bases between the two ends. The chain's CDR3 is CSVLRANTEAFF. The CDR3 nucleotides read TGCAGCGTCCTGCGGGCGAACACTGAAGCTTTCTTT.

This chain joins TRBV28 and TRBJ1-5; D gene ambiguous. Trimming stripped 2 bases from V and 4 bases from J, with 12 bases between. The CDR3 loop spans 15 amino acids. Looked up from germline, CDR1 is MDHEN and CDR2 is SYDVKM. The CDR3 bases are TGTGCCAGCAGTTTAAGTTCCAGCGTGAATCAGCCCCAGCATTTT. Its translation is CASSLSSSVNQPQHF.

This clone has only one observation. The chain combines TRBV4-1 with TRBJ2-5, with 10 bases aligning to TRBD2. CDR3 size: 17 residues. V was clipped by 0 bases and J by 4 bases; unmatched bases: 8. Germline-derived CDR1 and CDR2 are MGHRA and YSYEKL. The chain's CDR3 is CASSQEPAGGPRETQYF. CDR3 DNA: TGCGCCAGCAGCCAAGAACCAGCGGGAGGGCCTAGAGAGACCCAGTACTTC.

Remarks on this clone: The sample carries other DNA sequences with the same CDR3. The rearrangement uses TRBV29-1 and TRBJ2-1; 10 positions match TRBD2. Trimming removed 6 bases from V and 4 bases from J; junction bases left unmatched: 3. The CDR3 runs to 13 residues. Germline V CDR1 and CDR2: SQVTM, ANQGSEA. CDR3 amino acids: CSVGTSVYNEQFF. The CDR3 DNA reads TGCAGCGTAGGGACTAGCGTATACAATGAGCAGTTCTTC.

The chain joins TRBV5-4 to TRBJ2-5; TRBD2 might be the D (5 bases). The CDR3 is 13 amino acids. Looked up from germline, CDR1 is SGHNT and CDR2 is YYREEE (reference sequence). The V and J ends lost 3 bases and 2 bases respectively, with 8 bases between them. The CDR3 here is CASSSDFQETQYF. The CDR3 nucleotides are TGTGCCAGCAGCTCGGACTTTCAAGAGACCCAGTACTTC.

Turning to this clone: Within the sample, other DNA sequences also encode this same CDR3. The V gene is TRBV5-1, the J gene TRBJ2-5, with D uncertain. The CDR3 is made up of 13 amino acids. V lost 3 bases, J lost 0 bases, and 6 bases lay in between. CDR1 SGHRS and CDR2 YFSETQ come from the germline V gene. This CDR3 reads CASSSLYQETQYF. CDR3 DNA sequence: TGCGCCAGCAGCTCACTATACCAAGAGACCCAGTACTTC.

This CDR3 reads CASSLVTWSDTQYF. The CDR3 DNA reads as TGCGCCAGCAGCTTGGTCACGTGGTCAGATACGCAGTATTTT. The chain has TRBV5-1 and TRBJ2-3; D not certain. The CDR3 runs to 14 residues. V was shortened by 0 bases and J by 4 bases, with 9 bases between the two germline ends. Per germline, CDR1 SGHRS and CDR2 YFSETQ. Looking up the rest from reference TRBV5-1 and TRBJ2-3 gives the full variable domain: KAGVTQTPRYLIKTRGQQVTLSCSPISGHRSVSWYQQTPGQGLQFLFEYFSETQRNKGNFPGRFSGRQFSNSRSEMNVSTLELGDSALYLCASSLVTWSDTQYFGPGTRLTVL.